The 23 T cell receptor beta chains reported below all come from one sample, sequenced in a study of control samples from healthy donors and cancer patients. Sequencing used immunoSEQ multiplex PCR; TCRdb keeps in-frame clones, though not all of them. The table includes 140,000 or so clones, 75% to 95% detected once. Material: blood. These receptors all stem from a man aged 25 to 40 in good health.

The chain couples TRBV27 to TRBJ2-1, with D perhaps TRBD2 (6 bases). V was clipped by 6 bases and J by 3 bases, with 9 bases between them. The CDR3 runs 13 residues. Germline CDR1 is MNHEY and CDR2 is SMNVEV (reference sequence). CDR3 sequence reads: CASSGSNYNEQFF. CDR3 coding DNA: TGTGCCAGCAGCGGGAGTAACTACAATGAGCAGTTCTTC.

V gene TRBV10-1 combines with J gene TRBJ1-3; no reliable D call. Trimming stripped 4 bases from V and 2 bases from J, with 6 bases between. In germline, CDR1 is WNHNN, CDR2 SYGVQD (reference sequence). This CDR3 has 13 residues. This chain's CDR3 is CASSGAAGNTIYF. CDR3 coding DNA: TGCGCCAGCAGTGGGGCTGCTGGAAACACCATATATTTT.

The chain recombines TRBV7-8 with TRBJ2-3, with D possibly called TRBD1 or TRBD2 (6 bases each). CDR1 and CDR2 from the germline V gene are SGHVS and FQNEAQ. The CDR3 sequence is 16 residues long. V lost 5 bases to trimming and J lost 1 base, with 16 bases between them. CDR3 in DNA: TGTGCCAGCAGCCCGCTCCGGGGGCCGGGCACAGATACGCAGTATTTT. It codes for CASSPLRGPGTDTQYF.

The rearrangement uses TRBV11-2 and TRBJ2-3; D uncertain. CDR1 is SGHAT and CDR2 is FQNNGV in the germline V gene. Trimming cost V 0 bases and J 2 bases, with 9 bases left between them. The CDR3 contains 15 residues. The CDR3 sequence: CASSLDHSPTDTQYF. The CDR3 coding sequence is TGTGCCAGCAGCTTAGATCATTCCCCCACAGATACGCAGTATTTT.

The chain carries TRBV21-1 and TRBJ1-2; the table names TRBD1, a call not compared with the DNA. TRBV21-1 constitutes a pseudogene. CDR3 length: 13 residues. The CDR3 protein is CARHRAEVYGYTF. The CDR3 DNA follows: TGTGCCAGACACAGGGCGGAGGTCTATGGCTACACCTTC.

This clone has just one count. The V gene is TRBV6-5, the J gene TRBJ2-7, with 9 nucleotides matching TRBD1. The CDR3 is 15 residues long. V shed 4 bases, J shed 2 bases, and the junction held 6 bases outside the gene matches. CDR1 is MNHEY and CDR2 is SVGAGI in the germline V gene. The chain's CDR3 is CASSWTGQGPYEQYF. CDR3 in DNA: TGTGCCAGCAGTTGGACGGGACAGGGTCCCTACGAGCAGTACTTC.

This chain joins TRBV5-6 and TRBJ2-1; a possible D gene is TRBD2 (6 bases). Per germline, CDR1 SGHDT and CDR2 YYEEEE. Trimming took off 4 bases at V and 6 bases at J, with 20 bases between the two ends. CDR3 length equals 16 residues. The DNA for the CDR3 is TGTGCCAGCAGCCATATCGGACGGGGGAATATCAATGAGCAGTTCTTC. Encoded protein: CASSHIGRGNINEQFF.

This sequence joins TRBV27 and TRBJ1-5; no clear D. CDR1 is MNHEY and CDR2 is SMNVEV in the germline V gene (reference sequence). This CDR3 has 13 residues. Trimming stripped 2 bases from V and 3 bases from J, with 5 bases between. Here the CDR3 DNA reads TGTGCCAGCAGTTTAGGGTACAATCAGCCCCAGCATTTT. Translation gives CASSLGYNQPQHF.

The chain links TRBV7-3 to TRBJ2-1; TRBD1 matches 7 bases. Germline V gene data show CDR1 as SGHTA and CDR2 as FQGTGA. The CDR3 runs to 16 residues. Trimming removed 1 base from V and 2 bases from J; junction bases left unmatched: 5. CDR3 DNA sequence: TGTGCCAGCAGCTTAAGTTTCAGGGGGACCTACAATGAGCAGTTCTTC. This gives the protein CASSLSFRGTYNEQFF.

The rearrangement uses TRBV10-3 and TRBJ2-3; 10 bases agree with TRBD1. Germline V gene sequence: CDR1 ENHRY, CDR2 SYGVKD. This CDR3 is built from 14 residues. V dropped 6 bases and J dropped 3; count of bases not matched to a gene: 3. The CDR3 spells CAIRPGQGTDTQYF. DNA for the CDR3: TGTGCCATCAGACCGGGACAGGGGACAGATACGCAGTATTTT.

The V and J genes are TRBV3-1 (or the pseudogene TRBV3-2) and TRBJ1-6, with D unclear. The V gene's germline CDR1 is LGHDT and CDR2 YNNKEL (reference sequence). The length of the CDR3 is 15 residues. The germline V and J ends were trimmed by 1 base and 8 bases, with 12 bases remaining between them. CDR3 in amino acids: CASSQASWGDSPLHF. The CDR3 DNA reads as TGTGCCAGCAGCCAAGCTAGTTGGGGTGATTCACCCCTCCACTTT.

DNA for the CDR3: TGTGCCAGCAGTTTTGCAGGGGCTAGACAGCCCCAGCATTTT. It is translated as CASSFAGARQPQHF. The chain recombines TRBV28 with TRBJ1-5; possible D gene TRBD1, 6 bases. V was trimmed by 3 bases and J by 7 bases, leaving 13 bases between them. The germline V gene has CDR1 MDHEN and CDR2 SYDVKM. The CDR3 covers 14 residues.

The chain is built from TRBV7-8 and TRBJ2-4, with 12 bases matching TRBD2. V shed 3 bases, J shed 1 base, and the junction held 10 bases outside the gene matches. Germline V gives CDR1 SGHVS, CDR2 FQNEAQ. The CDR3 length is 19 residues. The CDR3 nucleotides are TGTGCCAGCAGCTTTGAAGCTAGCGGGGGGGCCAGGGCCAAAAACATTCAGTACTTC. Amino acid sequence: CASSFEASGGARAKNIQYF.

This rearrangement joins TRBV9 to TRBJ1-2, with 7 bases identical to TRBD1. Trimming removed 2 bases from V and 8 bases from J; junction bases left unmatched: 9. The germline CDR1 and CDR2 sequences are SGDLS and YYNGEE. This CDR3 contains 14 residues. In nucleotides, the CDR3 is TGTGCCAGCAGCGTCGAGGAGGGGGCGGGAGGCTACACCTTC. The encoded protein is CASSVEEGAGGYTF.

The chain joins TRBV28 to TRBJ1-2, with TRBD1 matching 10 bases. This CDR3 contains 16 residues. Germline CDR1 and CDR2: MDHEN and SYDVKM. Trimming at V came to 5 bases and at J to 4 bases, leaving 10 bases not matched to a gene. CDR3 protein: CASSPSSDRGLYGYTF. In DNA form, the CDR3 reads TGTGCCAGCAGTCCCAGTTCTGACAGGGGGCTCTATGGCTACACCTTC.

The J gene is TRBJ1-3, the V gene TRBV5-1; possibly TRBD1 for D (5 bases). This CDR3 spans 15 amino acids. Looked up from germline, CDR1 is SGHRS and CDR2 is YFSETQ. Trimming stripped 0 bases from V and 3 bases from J, with 10 bases between. The CDR3 sequence: CASSLVEGSGNTIYF. DNA for the CDR3: TGCGCCAGCAGCTTGGTGGAGGGGAGTGGAAACACCATATATTTT.

The CDR3 sequence: CASSQEMGGISYEQYF. In DNA form, the CDR3 reads TGTGCCAGCAGCCAAGAGATGGGCGGGATCTCCTACGAGCAGTACTTC. V is TRBV4-2 and J is TRBJ2-7; tentatively, D is TRBD2 (6 bases). The germline V gene encodes CDR1 LGHNA and CDR2 YNFKEQ. The CDR3 extends over 16 amino acids. The V end was cut by 0 bases, the J end by 0 bases, with 12 bases between.

The V gene is TRBV30, the J gene TRBJ1-2, with TRBD1 matching over 8 bases. V gave up 2 bases and J gave up 8 bases; unmatched junction bases: 16. Germline V gene sequence: CDR1 GTSNPN, CDR2 SVGIG (reference sequence). This CDR3 comprises 16 residues. CDR3 DNA sequence: TGTGCCTGGAGTAGGCTCTTGACAGGGGCGACTGACGGCTACACCTTC. This translates into CAWSRLLTGATDGYTF.

Points on this clone: Mismatch with germline at one junction end may stem from a read error. This chain uses TRBV6-1 with TRBJ1-2; D not resolved. The CDR3 contains 12 residues. Germline V gene lookup returns CDR1 MNHNS and CDR2 SASEGT. This CDR3 reads CASSEEMAKLGF. The CDR3 nucleotides are TGTGCCAGCAGTGAAGAGATGGCTAAATTAGGCTTC.

This sequence joins TRBV11-2 and TRBJ1-1, with a weak D call TRBD1 (5 bases). V lost 0 bases to trimming and J lost 4 bases, with 12 bases between them. In germline, CDR1 is SGHAT, CDR2 FQNNGV. This CDR3 comprises 15 residues. The DNA of the CDR3 is TGTGCCAGCAGCTTAGATCGAGGGGCGGTCACTGAAGCTTTCTTT. Amino acids: CASSLDRGAVTEAFF.

The chain combines TRBV28 with TRBJ1-1, with no clear D. Deletions cut 3 bases from V and 4 bases from J, with 9 bases between. CDR3 length equals 13 residues. Germline V lookup: CDR1 MDHEN, CDR2 SYDVKM. CDR3 in DNA: TGTGCCAGCAGTTTGACCCGGGGCACTGAAGCTTTCTTT. Translation: CASSLTRGTEAFF. The whole variable domain, remainder taken from reference TRBV28 and TRBJ1-1, is DVKVTQSSRYLVKRTGEKVFLECVQDMDHENMFWYRQDPGLGLRLIYFSYDVKMKEKGDIPEGYSVSREKKERFSLILESASTNQTSMYLCASSLTRGTEAFFGQGTRLTVV.

This chain links TRBV18 with TRBJ2-3; D might be TRBD1 or TRBD2, each matching 5 bases. V was pared by 3 bases and J by 2 bases, with 12 bases between. Germline V gene sequence: CDR1 KGHSH, CDR2 LQKENI. The CDR3 covers 15 residues. The CDR3 loop reads CASSPTRDDTDTQYF. The CDR3 coding sequence is TGTGCCAGCTCACCCACCCGGGACGACACAGATACGCAGTATTTT.

This chain links TRBV18 with TRBJ2-6; D remains ambiguous. The CDR3 has 15 amino acids. The V end was cut by 3 bases, the J end by 0 bases, with 6 bases between. CDR1 is KGHSH and CDR2 is LQKENI in the germline V gene. The CDR3 here is CASSPDYSGANVLTF. CDR3 DNA sequence: TGTGCCAGCTCACCGGATTACTCTGGGGCCAACGTCCTGACTTTC.